The 25 T cell receptor beta chains in this list originate from one sample, sequenced in a study of cytomegalovirus exposure and HLA in healthy donors. The PCR had 60 Vbeta and 13 Jbeta primers. The protocol was immunoSEQ multiplex PCR, while the TCRdb copy is restricted to in-frame clones and leaves out a portion. Here the sample spans 100,000 to 150,000 clones, approximately 84% being singletons. Sequenced sample: PBMCs. The receptors here all came from a man aged 45-65 years in good health and CMV-seronegative.

The chain carries TRBV28 and TRBJ2-7; D is uncertain. CDR1 and CDR2 from the germline V gene are MDHEN and SYDVKM. This CDR3 has 15 amino acids. Between the trimmed V and J ends, which lost 8 bases and 4 bases, there was a span of 21 bases. This CDR3 is CASSVPRLANYEQYF. Written as DNA, the CDR3 is TGTGCCAGCTCGGTTCCGCGACTCGCGAATTACGAGCAGTACTTC.

This chain connects TRBV9 to TRBJ2-3; 14 bases map to TRBD2. Germline V gene sequence: CDR1 SGDLS, CDR2 YYNGEE. CDR3 size: 18 residues. Unmatched junction bases numbered 6, after V lost 3 bases and J lost 0 bases. The CDR3 protein is CASSERTSGGTSTDTQYF. For the CDR3, the DNA is TGTGCCAGCAGCGAACGGACTAGCGGGGGGACCAGCACAGATACGCAGTATTTT.

J is TRBJ2-5 and V is TRBV10-3; 8 nucleotides align to TRBD2. J was trimmed by 4 bases and V by 6 bases; bases with no gene match: 4. This CDR3 spans 13 amino acids. CDR1 ENHRY and CDR2 SYGVKD come from the germline V gene. CDR3 DNA sequence: TGTGCCATCAGCCCGGGGGGGCGAGAGACCCAGTACTTC. It specifies CAISPGGRETQYF.

The gene calls are TRBV27 and TRBJ1-2; TRBD1 matches at 8 bases. The CDR3 consists of 18 residues. Germline V gene sequence: CDR1 MNHEY, CDR2 SMNVEV (reference sequence). Trimming cost V 5 bases and J 4 bases; bases outside gene matches: 18. The CDR3 DNA follows: TGTGCCAGCAGTGCATTATACCGACTTGGGGGACAGGCCTATGGCTACACCTTC. This gives the protein CASSALYRLGGQAYGYTF.

This clone was recorded a few times. The chain carries TRBV4-3 and TRBJ2-7, with D possibly being TRBD2 (6 bases). This CDR3 has 14 amino acids. Germline V gives CDR1 LGHNA, CDR2 YSLEER. Trimming removed 0 bases from V and 6 bases from J, with 12 bases in between. CDR3 region: CASSQDPGVGEQYF. The CDR3 nucleotides are TGCGCCAGCAGCCAAGACCCGGGAGTTGGCGAGCAGTACTTC.

V gene TRBV5-1 combines with J gene TRBJ1-2; 7 positions agree with TRBD1. The CDR3 is made up of 15 amino acids. CDR1 and CDR2 (germline): SGHRS, YFSETQ. V lost 6 bases to trimming and J lost 8 bases; unmatched junction nucleotides: 16. The CDR3 bases are TGCGCCAGCACCCAATACGGACAGGCGATGACGGGCTACACCTTC. It translates to CASTQYGQAMTGYTF.

The chain recombines TRBV6-5 with TRBJ2-1; 16 nucleotides match TRBD2. The CDR3 has 13 residues. V gave up 6 bases and J gave up 14 bases; unmatched junction bases: 4. The V gene's germline CDR1 is MNHEY and CDR2 SVGAGI. The CDR3 loop is CASRGTSGRAEFF. As DNA, the CDR3 is TGTGCCAGCAGGGGGACTAGCGGGAGGGCCGAGTTCTTC.

This clone has only a few counts. The V call is TRBV10-2, the J call TRBJ2-1; maybe TRBD1 (6 bases). CDR3 length: 12 residues. The V and J ends lost 3 bases and 6 bases respectively, with 6 bases between them. Looked up from germline, CDR1 is WSHSY and CDR2 is SAAADI. CDR3 in amino acids: CASSEGGNEQFF. DNA for the CDR3: TGCGCCAGCAGTGAAGGGGGCAATGAGCAGTTCTTC.

The gene calls are TRBV19 and TRBJ2-7, with 9 bases fitting TRBD1. CDR1 is LNHDA, CDR2 SQIVND, per germline (reference sequence). CDR3 size: 14 residues. V lost 5 bases to trimming and J lost 3 bases; unmatched junction nucleotides: 5. Written as DNA, the CDR3 is TGTGCCAGTAGTGCCGGGACAGGGCTCTACGAGCAGTACTTC. The encoded protein is CASSAGTGLYEQYF.

This sequence joins TRBV5-4 and TRBJ2-2; the D gene is possibly TRBD1 (5 bases). This CDR3 contains 15 residues. Trimming cost V 4 bases and J 0 bases, with 10 bases left between them. CDR1 is SGHNT, CDR2 YYREEE, per germline (reference sequence). DNA for the CDR3: TGTGCCAGCAGCGCGACAGTGACGAACACCGGGGAGCTGTTTTTT. This encodes CASSATVTNTGELFF.

This clone was detected only a few times. The chain recombines TRBV28 with TRBJ1-2, with 10 bases matching TRBD1. V lost 6 bases, J lost 7 bases, and 2 bases stayed unmatched. CDR1 is MDHEN and CDR2 is SYDVKM in the germline V gene. The CDR3 extends over 12 amino acids. The CDR3 loop is CASSWTGGGYTF. The CDR3, as DNA: TGTGCCAGCAGCTGGACAGGGGGTGGCTACACCTTC.

The gene calls are TRBV28 and TRBJ2-2; D gene unclear. Trimming cost V 7 bases and J 5 bases, with 14 bases left between them. Germline V gene lookup returns CDR1 MDHEN and CDR2 SYDVKM. CDR3 size: 14 residues. The CDR3 nucleotides are TGTGCCAGCACCATGCCCGGTTCTACCGGGGAGCTGTTTTTT. It yields the protein CASTMPGSTGELFF.

J is TRBJ2-3 and V is TRBV19; D is perhaps TRBD2 (6 bases). V was cut by 3 bases and J by 8 bases, with 18 bases left in between. CDR3 length equals 15 residues. Germline V gene lookup returns CDR1 LNHDA and CDR2 SQIVND (reference sequence). CDR3 residues: CASSIGADEGGTQYF. The CDR3 DNA reads as TGTGCCAGTAGTATCGGGGCGGACGAGGGAGGTACGCAGTATTTT.

The chain has TRBV9 and TRBJ2-7, with 11 bases lining up with TRBD2. The CDR3 runs to 16 residues. V gave up 0 bases and J gave up 2 bases; unmatched junction bases: 4. Germline lookup yields CDR1 SGDLS and CDR2 YYNGEE. CDR3 sequence reads: CASSVARLAGTYEQYF. DNA for the CDR3: TGTGCCAGCAGCGTAGCTAGACTAGCGGGAACCTACGAGCAGTACTTC.

The chain links TRBV19 to TRBJ1-5; TRBD1 aligns across 7 bases. The CDR3 consists of 15 residues. V trimming: 5 bases; J trimming: 0 bases; junction bases outside the gene matches: 4. Germline V gene data show CDR1 as LNHDA and CDR2 as SQIVND (reference sequence). The CDR3 spells CASSVAGGSNQPQHF. The CDR3 nucleotides read TGTGCCAGTAGTGTTGCAGGGGGTAGCAATCAGCCCCAGCATTTT.

The chain has TRBV4-2 and TRBJ2-7, with 7 bases matching TRBD1. V lost 4 bases and J lost 1; bases outside the gene matches: 4. Germline-derived CDR1 and CDR2 are LGHNA and YNFKEQ. There are 14 residues in the CDR3. The CDR3 DNA reads TGTGCCAGCAGCCGCGGACAGGATTCCTACGAGCAGTACTTC. Encoded protein: CASSRGQDSYEQYF.

This clone was seen only once. The chain employs TRBV4-1 and TRBJ2-7; 15 nucleotides match TRBD2. The length of the CDR3 is 17 residues. V lost 4 bases to trimming and J lost 4 bases; unmatched junction nucleotides: 8. The germline CDR1 and CDR2 sequences are MGHRA and YSYEKL. The CDR3 reads CASSPGLAGGPEYEQYF. The CDR3 DNA is TGCGCCAGCAGCCCTGGACTAGCGGGGGGGCCAGAATACGAGCAGTACTTC.

The chain recombines TRBV7-3 with TRBJ2-1; 12 bases agree with TRBD2. CDR1 is SGHTA, CDR2 FQGTGA, per germline. Trimming took 5 bases from V and 0 from J; bases not matched to a gene: 8. The CDR3 has 18 amino acids. The chain's CDR3 is CASSQGLAGRPSYNEQFF. CDR3 nucleotides: TGTGCCAGCAGCCAAGGACTAGCGGGACGGCCCTCCTACAATGAGCAGTTCTTC.

Only one count was recorded for this clone. The chain couples TRBV5-1 to TRBJ1-4; TRBD1 is a possible D gene (5 bases). CDR1 and CDR2 (germline): SGHRS, YFSETQ. Trimming removed 0 bases from V and 5 bases from J, with 14 bases in between. This CDR3 has 16 amino acids. In nucleotides, the CDR3 is TGCGCCAGCAGCTTGGTCCCGACAGAAGTAAATGAAAAACTGTTTTTT. It yields the protein CASSLVPTEVNEKLFF. The variable domain in full, completed from reference TRBV5-1 and TRBJ1-4, reads KAGVTQTPRYLIKTRGQQVTLSCSPISGHRSVSWYQQTPGQGLQFLFEYFSETQRNKGNFPGRFSGRQFSNSRSEMNVSTLELGDSALYLCASSLVPTEVNEKLFFGSGTQLSVL.

The chain uses TRBV19 and TRBJ2-4, with a tentative D call TRBD1 (6 bases). Trimming took 5 bases from V and 0 from J, leaving 17 bases between them. This CDR3 has 17 residues. Germline CDR1 and CDR2: LNHDA and SQIVND (reference sequence). The CDR3: CASSPLTQGLAKNIQYF. CDR3 DNA sequence: TGTGCCAGTAGTCCCTTAACACAGGGCCTAGCCAAAAACATTCAGTACTTC.

This sequence joins TRBV5-1 and TRBJ1-1; D remains ambiguous. Germline assignment: CDR1 SGHRS and CDR2 YFSETQ. CDR3 length: 13 residues. The V gene lost 0 bases and the J gene lost 7 bases, with 10 bases spanning the gap. Written as DNA, the CDR3 is TGCGCCAGCAGCTTGGTAGGCGGAGTTGAAGCTTTCTTT. Amino acid sequence: CASSLVGGVEAFF.

This clone was detected only a few times. V usage is TRBV19 and J usage is TRBJ2-3; D gene uncertain. The germline V gene has CDR1 LNHDA and CDR2 SQIVND (reference sequence). There are 16 residues in the CDR3. The V end was cut by 5 bases, the J end by 1 base, with 16 bases between. Here the CDR3 reads CASSPQTATGTDTQYF. CDR3 sequence (DNA): TGTGCCAGTAGTCCACAAACAGCAACGGGCACAGATACGCAGTATTTT.

The chain links TRBV9 to TRBJ1-2; no clear D gene. The CDR3 sequence is 13 residues long. Between the trimmed V and J ends, which lost 1 base and 7 bases, there was a span of 11 bases. CDR1 SGDLS and CDR2 YYNGEE come from the germline V gene. CDR3 loop: CASSVPGQGGYTF. Here the CDR3 DNA reads TGTGCCAGCAGCGTACCAGGTCAAGGTGGCTACACCTTC. The variable domain in full, completed from reference TRBV9 and TRBJ1-2, reads DSGVTQTPKHLITATGQRVTLRCSPRSGDLSVYWYQQSLDQGLQFLIQYYNGEERAKGNILERFSAQQFPDLHSELNLSSLELGDSALYFCASSVPGQGGYTFGSGTRLTVV.

CDR3 sequence: CASSLDWGAGELFF. The CDR3 DNA sequence: TGTGCCAGCAGCCTCGATTGGGGGGCCGGGGAGCTGTTTTTT. The genes are TRBV14 and TRBJ2-2, with a possible D match to TRBD2 (6 bases). Germline V gives CDR1 SGHDN, CDR2 FVKESK. The CDR3 has 14 residues. The germline V and J ends were trimmed by 4 bases and 6 bases, with 12 bases remaining between them.

This clone was picked up a small number of times. The chain joins TRBV4-2 to TRBJ2-1, with 10 bases that match TRBD2. The CDR3 is made up of 16 amino acids. The J segment lost 8 bases and the V segment lost 3 bases, leaving 10 bases of the junction unmatched. In germline, CDR1 is LGHNA, CDR2 YNFKEQ. For the CDR3, the DNA is TGTGCCAGCAGCCAGGATCTAGCGGGGGACCTCTATGAGCAGTTCTTC. Translating it yields CASSQDLAGDLYEQFF.